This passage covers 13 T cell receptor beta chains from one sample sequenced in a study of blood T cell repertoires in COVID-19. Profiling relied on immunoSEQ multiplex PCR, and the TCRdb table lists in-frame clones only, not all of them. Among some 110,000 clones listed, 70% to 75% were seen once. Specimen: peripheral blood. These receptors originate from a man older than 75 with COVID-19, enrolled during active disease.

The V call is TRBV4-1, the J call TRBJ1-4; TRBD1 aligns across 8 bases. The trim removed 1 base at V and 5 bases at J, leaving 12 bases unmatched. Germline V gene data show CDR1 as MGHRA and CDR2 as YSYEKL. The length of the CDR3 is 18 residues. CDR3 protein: CASSQAPGQAGKNEKLFF. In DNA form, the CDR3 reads TGCGCCAGCAGCCAAGCGCCGGGACAGGCCGGAAAGAATGAAAAACTGTTTTTT.

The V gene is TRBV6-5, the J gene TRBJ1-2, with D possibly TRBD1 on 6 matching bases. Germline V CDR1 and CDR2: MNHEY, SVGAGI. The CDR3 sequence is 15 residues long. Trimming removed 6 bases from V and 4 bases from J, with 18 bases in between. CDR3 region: CASRRSSGGGYGYTF. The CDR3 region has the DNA TGTGCCAGCAGGCGGTCCAGCGGGGGCGGCTATGGCTACACCTTC.

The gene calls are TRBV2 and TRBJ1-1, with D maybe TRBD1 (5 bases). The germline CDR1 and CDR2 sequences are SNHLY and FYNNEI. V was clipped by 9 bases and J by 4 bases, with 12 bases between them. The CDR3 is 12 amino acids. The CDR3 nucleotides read TGTGCCAGTCAGGGTTCCGGCACTGAAGCTTTCTTT. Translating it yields CASQGSGTEAFF.

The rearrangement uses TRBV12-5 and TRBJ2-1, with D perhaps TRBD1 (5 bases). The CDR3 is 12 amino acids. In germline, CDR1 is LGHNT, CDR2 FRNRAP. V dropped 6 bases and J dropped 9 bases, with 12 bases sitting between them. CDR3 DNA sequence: TGTGCTAGTGGATCAGGTAGGGGTGAGCAGTTCTTC. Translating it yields CASGSGRGEQFF.

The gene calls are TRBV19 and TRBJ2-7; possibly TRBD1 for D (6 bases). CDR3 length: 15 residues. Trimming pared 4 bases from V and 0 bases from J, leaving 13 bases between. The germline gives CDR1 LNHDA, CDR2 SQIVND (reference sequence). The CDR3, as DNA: TGTGCCAGTAGTACGACCGGGACATCCTCCTACGAGCAGTACTTC. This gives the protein CASSTTGTSSYEQYF.

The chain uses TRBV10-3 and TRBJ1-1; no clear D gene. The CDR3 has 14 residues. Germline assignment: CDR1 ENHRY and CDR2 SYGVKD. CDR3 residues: CGSSRQSMNTEAFF. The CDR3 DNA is TGTGGTTCGTCTAGGCAGAGTATGAACACTGAAGCTTTCTTT.

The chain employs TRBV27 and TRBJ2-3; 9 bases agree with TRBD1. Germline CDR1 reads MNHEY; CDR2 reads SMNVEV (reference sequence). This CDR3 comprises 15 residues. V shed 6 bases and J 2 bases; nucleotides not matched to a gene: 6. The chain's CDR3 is CASSNRGPDTDTQYF. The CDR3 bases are TGTGCCAGCAGCAACAGGGGGCCAGACACAGATACGCAGTATTTT.

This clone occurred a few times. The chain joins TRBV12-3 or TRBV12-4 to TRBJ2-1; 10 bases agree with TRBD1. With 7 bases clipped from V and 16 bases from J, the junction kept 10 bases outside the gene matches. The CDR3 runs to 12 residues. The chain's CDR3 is CASIGRRQGAFF. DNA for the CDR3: TGTGCCAGCATCGGCAGGCGACAGGGGGCCTTCTTC.

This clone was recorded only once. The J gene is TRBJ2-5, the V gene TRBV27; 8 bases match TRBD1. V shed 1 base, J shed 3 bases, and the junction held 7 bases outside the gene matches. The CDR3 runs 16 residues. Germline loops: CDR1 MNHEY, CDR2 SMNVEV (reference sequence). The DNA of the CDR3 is TGTGCCAGCAGTTTATTAGGACAGGGCCCCAAAGAGACCCAGTACTTC. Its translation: CASSLLGQGPKETQYF.

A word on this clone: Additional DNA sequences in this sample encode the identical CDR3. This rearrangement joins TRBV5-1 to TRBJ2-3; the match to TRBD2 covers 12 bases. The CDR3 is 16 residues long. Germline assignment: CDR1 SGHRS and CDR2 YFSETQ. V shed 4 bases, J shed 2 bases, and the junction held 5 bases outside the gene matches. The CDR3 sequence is CASSPGLAGPTDTQYF. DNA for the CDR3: TGCGCCAGCAGCCCCGGACTAGCGGGACCCACAGATACGCAGTATTTT.

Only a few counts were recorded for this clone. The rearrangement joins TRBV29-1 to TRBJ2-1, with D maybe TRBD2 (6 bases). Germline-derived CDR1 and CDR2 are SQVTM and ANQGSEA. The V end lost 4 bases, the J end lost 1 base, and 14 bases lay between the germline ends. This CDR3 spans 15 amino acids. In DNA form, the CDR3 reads TGCAGCGTTGGGGCCGGGACTGGATCCTACAATGAGCAGTTCTTC. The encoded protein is CSVGAGTGSYNEQFF.

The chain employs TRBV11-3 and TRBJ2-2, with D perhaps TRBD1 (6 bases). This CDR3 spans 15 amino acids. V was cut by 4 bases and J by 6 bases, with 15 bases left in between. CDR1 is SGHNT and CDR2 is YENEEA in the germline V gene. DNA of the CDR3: TGTGCCAGCAGCTCCCACAAACAGGGTGCCGGGGAGCTGTTTTTT. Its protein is CASSSHKQGAGELFF.

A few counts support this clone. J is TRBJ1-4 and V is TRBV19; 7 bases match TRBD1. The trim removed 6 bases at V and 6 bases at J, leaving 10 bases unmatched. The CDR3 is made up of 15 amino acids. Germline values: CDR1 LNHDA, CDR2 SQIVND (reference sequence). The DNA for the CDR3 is TGTGCCAGTAGCGCAGACAGGGTCGGGGATGAAAAACTGTTTTTT. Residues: CASSADRVGDEKLFF.